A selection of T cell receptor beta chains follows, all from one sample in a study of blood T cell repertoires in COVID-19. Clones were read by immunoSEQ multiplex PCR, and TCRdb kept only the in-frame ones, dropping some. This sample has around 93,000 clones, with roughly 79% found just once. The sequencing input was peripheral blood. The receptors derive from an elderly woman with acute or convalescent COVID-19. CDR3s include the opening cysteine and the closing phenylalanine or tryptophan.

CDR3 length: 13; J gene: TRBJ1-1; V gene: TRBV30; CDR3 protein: CAYLQGSGTEAFF
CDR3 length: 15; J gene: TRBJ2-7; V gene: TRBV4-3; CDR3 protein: CASSQEGGRSYEQYF
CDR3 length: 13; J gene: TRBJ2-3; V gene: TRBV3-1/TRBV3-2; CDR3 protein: CASSEVSPDTQYF
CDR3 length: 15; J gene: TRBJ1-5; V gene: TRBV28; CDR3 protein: CASSLRGHDVGPQHF
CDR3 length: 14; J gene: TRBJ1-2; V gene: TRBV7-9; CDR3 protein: CASSRGLFPYGYTF
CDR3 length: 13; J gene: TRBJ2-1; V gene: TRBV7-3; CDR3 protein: CASSLGGTNEQFF
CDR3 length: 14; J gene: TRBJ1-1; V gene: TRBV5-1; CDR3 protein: CASSLNAGDTEAFF
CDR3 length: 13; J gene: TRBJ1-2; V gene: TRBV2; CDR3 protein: CASNLRALYGYTF
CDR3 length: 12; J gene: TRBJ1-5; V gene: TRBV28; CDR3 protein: CASQDSPQPQHF
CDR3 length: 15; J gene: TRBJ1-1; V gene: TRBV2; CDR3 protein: CASSALQVGGTEAFF
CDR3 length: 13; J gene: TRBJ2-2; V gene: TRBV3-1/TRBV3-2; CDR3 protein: CASSQASTGELFF
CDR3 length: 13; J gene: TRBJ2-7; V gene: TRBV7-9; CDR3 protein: CASSYRTAYEQYF
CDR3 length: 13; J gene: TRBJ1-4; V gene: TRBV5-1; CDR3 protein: CASSPDRGEKLFF
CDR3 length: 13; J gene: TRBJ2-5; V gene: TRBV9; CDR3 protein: CASSADTSETQYF
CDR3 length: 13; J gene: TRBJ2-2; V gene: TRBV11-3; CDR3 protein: CATTAPGTGELFF
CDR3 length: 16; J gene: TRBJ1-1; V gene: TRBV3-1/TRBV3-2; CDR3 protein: CASSQVREGPNTEAFF
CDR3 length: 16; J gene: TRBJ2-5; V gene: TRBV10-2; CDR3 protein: CASSSGLAGGWETQYF
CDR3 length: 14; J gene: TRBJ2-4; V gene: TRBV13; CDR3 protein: CASSLGGQGNIQYF
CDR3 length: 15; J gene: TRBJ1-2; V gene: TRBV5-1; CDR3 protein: CASSAGQGAMGGYTF
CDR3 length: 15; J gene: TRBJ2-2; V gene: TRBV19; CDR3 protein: CASSPTEANTGELFF
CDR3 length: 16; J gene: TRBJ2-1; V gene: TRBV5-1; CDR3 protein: CASSLGSGGARNEQFF
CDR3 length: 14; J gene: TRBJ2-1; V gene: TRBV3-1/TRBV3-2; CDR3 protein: CASSLAGGYNEQFF
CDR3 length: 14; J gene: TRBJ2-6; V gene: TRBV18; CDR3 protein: CASSPFSEANVLTF
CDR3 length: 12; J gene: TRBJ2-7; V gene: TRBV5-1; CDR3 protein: CASSLDTYEQYF
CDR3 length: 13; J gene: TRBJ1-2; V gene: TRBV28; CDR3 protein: CASSSLGGYGYTF